These 8 T cell receptor beta chains share one sample of origin, sequenced in a study of preoperative IRX-2 immunotherapy in early breast cancer. Sequencing was performed with immunoSEQ multiplex PCR; in TCRdb, only in-frame clones are kept and a portion is missing. The sample yields some 42,000 clones, around four fifths seen once. The treatment here: preoperative locoregional IRX-2 cytokine immunotherapy. The material sequenced was lymph node tissue, taken after IRX-2 immunotherapy. These receptors were taken from a human donor with breast cancer.

The chain joins TRBV1 to TRBJ1-4. TRBV1 is a listed pseudogene. This CDR3 comprises 17 residues. The CDR3 here is CASSRFIPAATNEKLFF. The CDR3 DNA is TGCGCCAGCAGCCGATTTATCCCAGCCGCAACTAATGAAAAACTGTTTTTT.

The chain uses TRBV29-1 and TRBJ2-1, with TRBD2 matching 13 bases. The CDR3 sequence is 17 residues long. The V gene end was trimmed by 6 bases and the J gene end by 0 bases; junction bases not matched to a gene: 8. Germline values: CDR1 SQVTM, CDR2 ANQGSEA. This CDR3 reads CSVNGLAGVNSYNEQFF. CDR3 nucleotide sequence: TGCAGCGTCAACGGACTAGCGGGGGTAAACTCCTACAATGAGCAGTTCTTC.

J is TRBJ2-7 and V is TRBV6-8, with D tentatively TRBD1 or TRBD2 (5 bases each). The length of the CDR3 is 18 residues. Germline lookup yields CDR1 MNHGY and CDR2 SAAAGT. V lost 3 bases, J lost 1 base, and 22 bases lay in between. CDR3 region: CASSYSIFTGTESYEQYF. CDR3 DNA sequence: TGTGCCAGCAGTTATTCCATCTTCACCGGGACGGAGTCCTACGAGCAGTACTTC.

The chain is built from TRBV11-3 and TRBJ2-1; D could derive from TRBD1 or TRBD2 (6 bases each). The CDR3 sequence is 14 residues long. V gave up 5 bases and J gave up 6 bases, with 14 bases separating them. CDR1 is SGHNT, CDR2 YENEEA, per germline. The CDR3 sequence: CASSGGGPFNEQFF. Here the CDR3 DNA reads TGTGCCAGCAGCGGAGGGGGGCCCTTCAATGAGCAGTTCTTC.

The chain carries TRBV6-4 and TRBJ1-6; the D gene is possibly TRBD1 (6 bases). Per the germline V gene, CDR1 is MRHNA and CDR2 is SNTAGT. V was cut by 6 bases and J by 9 bases, with 15 bases left in between. The length of the CDR3 is 14 residues. The CDR3 DNA is TGTGCCAGCAGCGCTGTAGGGGGACGTTCACCCCTCCACTTT. It yields the protein CASSAVGGRSPLHF.

With respect to this clone: One junction end does not reproduce the germline sequence, and a read error may be involved. The rearrangement links TRBV11-3 to TRBJ2-2; 7 bases are a match to TRBD2. Germline assignment: CDR1 SGHNT and CDR2 YENEEA. The length of the CDR3 is 15 residues. CDR3 residues: CASSPAGPDTGELFF. The CDR3 DNA reads as TGTGCCAGCAGCCCAGCGGGGCCTGACACCGGAGAGCTGTTTTTT. Variable domain in full (rest from reference TRBV11-3 and TRBJ2-2): EAGVVQSPRYKIIEKKQPVAFWCNPISGHNTLYWYLQNLGQGPELLIRYENEEAVDDSQLPKDRFSAERLKGVDSTLKIQPAELGDSAVYLCASSPAGPDTGELFFGEGSRLTVL.

As DNA, the CDR3 is TGTGCCAGTAGTATAACCCCTACGAACACCGGGGAGCTGTTTTTT. Translation: CASSITPTNTGELFF. J is TRBJ2-2 and V is TRBV19, with no clear D. This CDR3 region has 15 residues. Deletions cut 2 bases from V and 0 bases from J, with 7 bases between. The V gene's germline CDR1 is LNHDA and CDR2 SQIVND (reference sequence). Looking up the rest from reference TRBV19 and TRBJ2-2 gives the full variable domain: DGGITQSPKYLFRKEGQNVTLSCEQNLNHDAMYWYRQDPGQGLRLIYYSQIVNDFQKGDIAEGYSVSREKKESFPLTVTSAQKNPTAFYLCASSITPTNTGELFFGEGSRLTVL.

This chain connects TRBV6-8 to TRBJ2-7; 9 bases match TRBD1. CDR1 and CDR2 (germline): MNHGY, SAAAGT. CDR3 length: 14 residues. Trimming took 2 bases from V and 2 from J; bases not matched to a gene: 1. The CDR3 spells CASSYRTGAYEQYF. The CDR3 nucleotides read TGTGCCAGCAGTTACCGGACAGGGGCCTACGAGCAGTACTTC.